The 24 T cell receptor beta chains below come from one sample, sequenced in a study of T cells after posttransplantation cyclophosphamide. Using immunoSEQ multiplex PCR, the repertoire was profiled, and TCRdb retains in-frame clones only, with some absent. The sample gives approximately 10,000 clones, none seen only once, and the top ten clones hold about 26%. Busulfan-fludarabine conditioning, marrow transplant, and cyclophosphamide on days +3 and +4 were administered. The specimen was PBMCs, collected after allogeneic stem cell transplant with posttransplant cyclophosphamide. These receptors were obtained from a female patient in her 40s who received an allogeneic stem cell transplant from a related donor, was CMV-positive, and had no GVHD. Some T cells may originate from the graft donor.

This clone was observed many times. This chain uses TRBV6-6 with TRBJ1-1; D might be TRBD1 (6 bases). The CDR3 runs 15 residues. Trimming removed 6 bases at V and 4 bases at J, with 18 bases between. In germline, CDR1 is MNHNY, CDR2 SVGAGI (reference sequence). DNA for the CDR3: TGTGCCAGCAGCCCTACGACAGGAGGGGGCACTGAAGCTTTCTTT. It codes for CASSPTTGGGTEAFF.

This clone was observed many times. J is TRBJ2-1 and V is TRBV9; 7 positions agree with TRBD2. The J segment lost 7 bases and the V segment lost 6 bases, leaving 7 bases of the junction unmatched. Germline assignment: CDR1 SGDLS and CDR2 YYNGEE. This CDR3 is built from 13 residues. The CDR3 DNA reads TGTGCCAGCAAGGGGAGGGGCGCGAATGAGCAGTTCTTC. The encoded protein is CASKGRGANEQFF.

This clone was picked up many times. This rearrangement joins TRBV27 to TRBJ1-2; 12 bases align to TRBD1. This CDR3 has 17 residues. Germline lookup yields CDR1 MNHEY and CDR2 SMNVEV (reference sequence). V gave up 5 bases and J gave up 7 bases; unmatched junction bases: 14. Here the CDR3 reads CASSTYRGWDRGLGYTF. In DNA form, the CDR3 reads TGTGCCAGCAGTACGTACAGGGGTTGGGACAGGGGGCTTGGCTACACCTTC.

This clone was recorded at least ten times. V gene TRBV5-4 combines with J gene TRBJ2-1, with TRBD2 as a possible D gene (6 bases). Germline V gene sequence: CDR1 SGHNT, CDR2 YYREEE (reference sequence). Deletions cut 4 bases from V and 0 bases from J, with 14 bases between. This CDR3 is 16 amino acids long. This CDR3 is CASSPREKYSYNEQFF. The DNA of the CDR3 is TGTGCCAGCAGCCCGCGGGAAAAGTACTCCTACAATGAGCAGTTCTTC.

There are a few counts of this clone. The CDR3 sequence: CASSSGQGRYEQYF. CDR3 DNA: TGCGCCAGCAGCTCCGGACAGGGGAGGTACGAGCAGTACTTC. The chain joins TRBV5-1 to TRBJ2-7, with TRBD1 matching over 9 bases. The length of the CDR3 is 14 residues. Germline V lookup: CDR1 SGHRS, CDR2 YFSETQ. V lost 3 bases and J lost 4; bases outside the gene matches: 5.

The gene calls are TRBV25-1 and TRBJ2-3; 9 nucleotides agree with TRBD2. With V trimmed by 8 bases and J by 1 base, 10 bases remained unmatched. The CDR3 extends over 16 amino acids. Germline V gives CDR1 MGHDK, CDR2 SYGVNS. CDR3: CASGRRGGPGTDTQYF. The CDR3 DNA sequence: TGTGCCAGCGGACGGCGGGGGGGGCCTGGCACAGATACGCAGTATTTT.

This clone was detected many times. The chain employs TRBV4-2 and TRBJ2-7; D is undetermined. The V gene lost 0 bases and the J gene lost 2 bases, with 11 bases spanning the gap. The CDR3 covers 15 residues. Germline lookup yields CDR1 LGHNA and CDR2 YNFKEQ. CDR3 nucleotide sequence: TGTGCCAGCAGCCAAGAGATGGGTAGGGCCTACGAGCAGTACTTC. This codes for CASSQEMGRAYEQYF.

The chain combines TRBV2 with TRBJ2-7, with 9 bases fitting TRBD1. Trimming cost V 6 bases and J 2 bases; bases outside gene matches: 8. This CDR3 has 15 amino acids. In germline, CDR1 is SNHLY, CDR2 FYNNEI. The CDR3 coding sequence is TGTGCCAGCAGCATCGGACAGGGGACGGCCTACGAGCAGTACTTC. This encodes CASSIGQGTAYEQYF.

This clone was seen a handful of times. The chain's CDR3 is CASSVRSTVGFANTGELFF. The CDR3 DNA follows: TGTGCCAGCAGCGTTCGATCGACAGTGGGATTTGCGAACACCGGGGAGCTGTTTTTT. The chain is built from TRBV9 and TRBJ2-2; D is perhaps TRBD1 (5 bases). V was cut by 2 bases and J by 0 bases, with 20 bases left in between. Per germline, CDR1 SGDLS and CDR2 YYNGEE. CDR3 length: 19 amino acids. Looking up the rest from reference TRBV9 and TRBJ2-2 gives the full variable domain: DSGVTQTPKHLITATGQRVTLRCSPRSGDLSVYWYQQSLDQGLQFLIQYYNGEERAKGNILERFSAQQFPDLHSELNLSSLELGDSALYFCASSVRSTVGFANTGELFFGEGSRLTVL.

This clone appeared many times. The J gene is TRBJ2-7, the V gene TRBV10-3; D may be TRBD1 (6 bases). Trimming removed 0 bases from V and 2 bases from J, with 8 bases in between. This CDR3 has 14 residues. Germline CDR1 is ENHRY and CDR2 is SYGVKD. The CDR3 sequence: CAISESKGAYEQYF. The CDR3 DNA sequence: TGTGCCATCAGTGAGTCGAAGGGGGCCTACGAGCAGTACTTC.

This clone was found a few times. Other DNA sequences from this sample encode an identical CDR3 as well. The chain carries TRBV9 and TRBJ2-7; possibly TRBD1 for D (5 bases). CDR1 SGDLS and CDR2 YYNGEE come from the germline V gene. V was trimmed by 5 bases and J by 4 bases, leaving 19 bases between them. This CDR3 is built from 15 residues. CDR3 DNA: TGTGCCAGCAGTTTCAAACAGGAGACGGCATACGAGCAGTACTTC. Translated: CASSFKQETAYEQYF.

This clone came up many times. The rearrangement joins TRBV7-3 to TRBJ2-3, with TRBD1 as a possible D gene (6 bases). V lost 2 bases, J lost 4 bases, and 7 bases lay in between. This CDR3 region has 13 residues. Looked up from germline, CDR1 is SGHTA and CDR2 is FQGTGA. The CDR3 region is CASSLQGSDTQYF. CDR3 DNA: TGTGCCAGCAGCTTACAGGGGTCAGATACGCAGTATTTT.

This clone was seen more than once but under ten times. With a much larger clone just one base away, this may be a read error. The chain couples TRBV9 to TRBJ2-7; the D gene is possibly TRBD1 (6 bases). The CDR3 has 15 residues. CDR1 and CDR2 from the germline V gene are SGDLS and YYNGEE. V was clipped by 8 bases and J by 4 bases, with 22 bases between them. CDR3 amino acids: CASSIGQRTAYEQYF. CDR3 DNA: TGTGCCAGTAGCATCGGACAGAGGACGGCATACGAGCAGTACTTC.

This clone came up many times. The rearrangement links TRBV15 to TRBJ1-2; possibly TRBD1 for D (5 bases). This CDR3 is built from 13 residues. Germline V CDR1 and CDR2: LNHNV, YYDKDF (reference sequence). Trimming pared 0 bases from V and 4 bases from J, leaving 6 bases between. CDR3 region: CATSRDGAYGYTF. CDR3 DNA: TGTGCCACCAGCAGAGATGGGGCCTATGGCTACACCTTC. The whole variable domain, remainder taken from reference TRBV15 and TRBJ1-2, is DAMVIQNPRYQVTQFGKPVTLSCSQTLNHNVMYWYQQKSSQAPKLLFHYYDKDFNNEADTPDNFQSRRPNTSFCFLDIRSPGLGDTAMYLCATSRDGAYGYTFGSGTRLTVV.

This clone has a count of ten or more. CDR3 sequence: CASSIGGQGAGYTF. For the CDR3, the DNA is TGTGCCAGTAGTATAGGGGGGCAGGGGGCTGGCTACACCTTC. The chain combines TRBV19 with TRBJ1-2, with 8 positions matching TRBD1. Germline CDR1 reads LNHDA; CDR2 reads SQIVND (reference sequence). CDR3 length: 14 residues. With V trimmed by 1 base and J by 7 bases, 5 bases remained unmatched.

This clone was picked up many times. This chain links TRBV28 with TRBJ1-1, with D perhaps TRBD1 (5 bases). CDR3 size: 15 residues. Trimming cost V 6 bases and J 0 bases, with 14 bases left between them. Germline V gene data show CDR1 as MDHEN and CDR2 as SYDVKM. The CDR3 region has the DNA TGTGCCAGCAGAGCAGAGACAGCCCTGAACACTGAAGCTTTCTTT. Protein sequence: CASRAETALNTEAFF.

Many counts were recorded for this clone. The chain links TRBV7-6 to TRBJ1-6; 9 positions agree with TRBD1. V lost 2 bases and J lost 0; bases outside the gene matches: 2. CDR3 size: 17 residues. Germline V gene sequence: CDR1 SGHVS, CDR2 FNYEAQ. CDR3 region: CASSLRQGGSYNSPLHF. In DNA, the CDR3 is TGTGCCAGCAGCTTACGACAGGGGGGCTCCTATAATTCACCCCTCCACTTT.

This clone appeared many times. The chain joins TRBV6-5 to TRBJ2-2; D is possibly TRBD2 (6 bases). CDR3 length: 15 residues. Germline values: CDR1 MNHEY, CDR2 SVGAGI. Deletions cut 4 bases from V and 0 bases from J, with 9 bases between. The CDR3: CASSWGLTNTGELFF. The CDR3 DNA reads TGTGCCAGCAGTTGGGGACTGACGAACACCGGGGAGCTGTTTTTT.

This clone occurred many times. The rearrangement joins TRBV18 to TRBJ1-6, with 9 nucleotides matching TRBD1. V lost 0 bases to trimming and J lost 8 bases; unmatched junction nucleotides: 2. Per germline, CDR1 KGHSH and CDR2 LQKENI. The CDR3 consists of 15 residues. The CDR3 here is CASSPPRTGDSPLHF. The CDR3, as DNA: TGTGCCAGCTCACCACCGAGGACAGGGGATTCACCCCTCCACTTT.

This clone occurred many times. CDR3 sequence (DNA): TGTGCCAGCAGCCCCGGGACTAGCGGATACAATGAGCAGTTCTTC. Its protein is CASSPGTSGYNEQFF. V is TRBV27 and J is TRBJ2-1; 11 bases match TRBD2. Germline CDR1 and CDR2: MNHEY and SMNVEV (reference sequence). Trimming at V came to 6 bases and at J to 4 bases, leaving 5 bases not matched to a gene. The CDR3 spans 15 residues.

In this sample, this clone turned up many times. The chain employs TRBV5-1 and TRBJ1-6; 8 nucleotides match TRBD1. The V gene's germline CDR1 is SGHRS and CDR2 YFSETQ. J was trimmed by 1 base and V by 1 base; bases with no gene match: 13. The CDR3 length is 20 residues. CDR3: CASSLSVVRGRGSYNSPLHF. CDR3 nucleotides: TGCGCCAGCAGCTTGTCTGTAGTCAGGGGGCGCGGATCCTATAATTCACCCCTCCACTTT.

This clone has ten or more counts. CDR3 bases: TGTGCCAGCAGCTTAGGACAGGGGAAGACTGGAAACACCATATATTTT. This sequence encodes CASSLGQGKTGNTIYF. V usage is TRBV7-8 and J usage is TRBJ1-3, with 8 nucleotides matching TRBD1. The CDR3 is 16 amino acids. V was pared by 1 base and J by 2 bases, with 4 bases of the junction left unmatched. Germline values: CDR1 SGHVS, CDR2 FQNEAQ.

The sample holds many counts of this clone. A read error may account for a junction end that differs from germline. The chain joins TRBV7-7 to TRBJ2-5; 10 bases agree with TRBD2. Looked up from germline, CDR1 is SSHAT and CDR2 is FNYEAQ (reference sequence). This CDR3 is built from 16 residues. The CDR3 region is CASSFAAGGPQETQYF. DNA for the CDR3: TGTGCTAGCAGCTTTGCAGCGGGGGGGCCTCAAGAGACCCAGTACTTC.

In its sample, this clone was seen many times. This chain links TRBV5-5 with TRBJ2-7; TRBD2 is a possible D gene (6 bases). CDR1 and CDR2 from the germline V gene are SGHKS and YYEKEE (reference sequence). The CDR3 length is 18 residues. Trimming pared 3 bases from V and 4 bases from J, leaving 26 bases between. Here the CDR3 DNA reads TGTGCCAGCAGCTCGGGGATTGGGGGGAGCCTCGGGGCTTACGAGCAGTACTTC. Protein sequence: CASSSGIGGSLGAYEQYF.